The rows below give T cell receptor beta chains drawn from one sample of a study of cytomegalovirus exposure and HLA in healthy donors. The protocol was immunoSEQ multiplex PCR, while the TCRdb copy is restricted to in-frame clones and leaves out a portion. The table lists 150,000 to 200,000 clones, 60% to 80% of them singletons. The sequenced material came from PBMCs. These receptor sequences come from a man between 45 and 60 years old in good health and CMV-seropositive. The CDR3 runs from the conserved cysteine through the conserved F or W. The order of the fields is D gene, clone size, V gene, J gene, CDR3 DNA, CDR3 protein. The D gene is left open where the match is weak. The size field is filled for only some rows; it gives once, few, many or a size class.

d_call: TRBD1
clone_size: .
v_call: TRBV5-1
j_call: TRBJ1-6
cdr3_nt: TGCGCCAGCAGCGCCCAGGGACAGGGGATTAATTCACCCCTCCACTTT
cdr3_aa: CASSAQGQGINSPLHF

d_call: .
clone_size: .
v_call: TRBV25-1
j_call: TRBJ2-2
cdr3_nt: TGTGCCAGTTACCAGACGGGGGGCAACACCGGGGAGCTGTTTTTT
cdr3_aa: CASYQTGGNTGELFF

d_call: TRBD2
clone_size: .
v_call: TRBV19
j_call: TRBJ2-1
cdr3_nt: TGTGCCAGTAGTGTCCTGGCGGGGGGGCGAAATGAGCAGTTCTTC
cdr3_aa: CASSVLAGGRNEQFF

d_call: TRBD1
clone_size: .
v_call: TRBV5-1
j_call: TRBJ2-1
cdr3_nt: TGCGCCAGCAGCTTGGACCCCGGACAGGACGAGCAGTTCTTC
cdr3_aa: CASSLDPGQDEQFF

d_call: .
clone_size: once
v_call: TRBV20-1
j_call: TRBJ2-1
cdr3_nt: TGCAGTGCTAGACCCCTCCGGGAGCAGTTCTTC
cdr3_aa: CSARPLREQFF

d_call: TRBD2
clone_size: .
v_call: TRBV6-5
j_call: TRBJ2-7
cdr3_nt: TGTGCCAGCAGCAACCCCGGGGGGACCTCCTACGAGCAGTACTTC
cdr3_aa: CASSNPGGTSYEQYF

d_call: TRBD1
clone_size: .
v_call: TRBV5-1
j_call: TRBJ1-4
cdr3_nt: TGCGCCAGCAGCTTGGTGGGACAGTATAGTGAAAAACTGTTTTTT
cdr3_aa: CASSLVGQYSEKLFF

d_call: TRBD1
clone_size: .
v_call: TRBV5-1
j_call: TRBJ2-3
cdr3_nt: TGCGCCAGCAGCCTTCGACAGGGTCCAGATACGCAGTATTTT
cdr3_aa: CASSLRQGPDTQYF

d_call: .
clone_size: .
v_call: TRBV4-3
j_call: TRBJ2-2
cdr3_nt: TGCGCCAGCAGGGGGGGGGCCCTTACCGGGGAGCTGTTTTTT
cdr3_aa: CASRGGALTGELFF

d_call: TRBD1
clone_size: few
v_call: TRBV25-1
j_call: TRBJ1-1
cdr3_nt: TGTGCCAGCAGTCACAGACAGGGGGCGAACACTGAAGCTTTCTTT
cdr3_aa: CASSHRQGANTEAFF

d_call: .
clone_size: .
v_call: TRBV20-1
j_call: TRBJ2-1
cdr3_nt: TGCAGTGCCCTGTCTCGCGGGGAACAGTTCTTC
cdr3_aa: CSALSRGEQFF

d_call: .
clone_size: .
v_call: TRBV7-2
j_call: TRBJ2-2
cdr3_nt: TGTGCCAGCAGCTTAGGGATTCAGGGTACCGGGGAGCTGTTTTTT
cdr3_aa: CASSLGIQGTGELFF

d_call: .
clone_size: .
v_call: TRBV25-1
j_call: TRBJ2-7
cdr3_nt: TGTGCCAGCAGTACCGGGGAAAGGTACGAGCAGTACTTC
cdr3_aa: CASSTGERYEQYF

d_call: .
clone_size: .
v_call: TRBV29-1
j_call: TRBJ2-1
cdr3_nt: TGCAGCGTTGAAGGTTGGACAGAATACAATGAGCAGTTCTTC
cdr3_aa: CSVEGWTEYNEQFF

d_call: .
clone_size: .
v_call: TRBV6-1
j_call: TRBJ1-6
cdr3_nt: TGTGCCAGCCAATCTCCAGGAGGCAATTCACCCCTCCACTTT
cdr3_aa: CASQSPGGNSPLHF

d_call: TRBD1
clone_size: .
v_call: TRBV5-1
j_call: TRBJ2-1
cdr3_nt: TGCGCCAGCAGCTTGGGGGACAGTTATAATGAGCAGTTCTTC
cdr3_aa: CASSLGDSYNEQFF

d_call: .
clone_size: .
v_call: TRBV9
j_call: TRBJ1-4
cdr3_nt: TGTGCCAGCTCCCTGCGGGGGTCTGGGGGTGAAAAACTGTTTTTT
cdr3_aa: CASSLRGSGGEKLFF

d_call: .
clone_size: .
v_call: TRBV28
j_call: TRBJ2-5
cdr3_nt: TGTGCCAGCAGTTCCGGACTACCCCAAGAGACCCAGTACTTC
cdr3_aa: CASSSGLPQETQYF

d_call: .
clone_size: once
v_call: TRBV29-1
j_call: TRBJ2-4
cdr3_nt: TGCAGCGTTATCGGAGTCGAAAACATTCAGTACTTC
cdr3_aa: CSVIGVENIQYF

d_call: .
clone_size: .
v_call: TRBV4-3
j_call: TRBJ1-6
cdr3_nt: TGCGCCAGCAGCCAAGAGGTAACGGGGAGCCTTAATTCACCCCTCCACTTT
cdr3_aa: CASSQEVTGSLNSPLHF

d_call: .
clone_size: .
v_call: TRBV14
j_call: TRBJ1-1
cdr3_nt: TGTGCCAGCAGCCATTCATCAGAAACAGGGACCATTATGAACACTGAAGCTTTCTTT
cdr3_aa: CASSHSSETGTIMNTEAFF

d_call: .
clone_size: once
v_call: TRBV15
j_call: TRBJ2-7
cdr3_nt: TGTGCCACCAGCAGAGGGGTCAGGGACTACGAGCAGTACTTC
cdr3_aa: CATSRGVRDYEQYF

d_call: TRBD1
clone_size: .
v_call: TRBV7-9
j_call: TRBJ1-2
cdr3_nt: TGTGCCAGCAGCTTAGCTGGGGACAGATATGGCTACACCTTC
cdr3_aa: CASSLAGDRYGYTF